Following are 31 T cell receptor beta chains from one sample sequenced in a study of post-analysis software for immune sequencing data. Study-level results: A handful of TRBV segments were more frequent in patients than controls; TRBV5-6, TRBV5-1 and TRBV20-1 belonged to this group.

The antigens these receptors bind are not known. Unique molecular identifiers were built into the TCR beta cDNA libraries. TCRdb re-called the PCR reads through MiXCR, storing one row per CDR3 protein. Altogether hundreds of thousands of distinct CDR3 sequences are present, approximately 45% being singletons, with the ten largest covering roughly an eighth. Source material: blood. These receptors were collected from a girl aged 10-17 years with multiple sclerosis.

This clonotype came up once. One end of the junction does not line up with germline, which may come from a read error. The CDR3 protein is CATSRDRPLTGTQYF. The CDR3 nucleotides are TGTGCCACCAGCAGAGATCGGCCCCTCACAGGTACGCAGTATTTT. The V and J genes are TRBV15 and TRBJ2-3; perhaps TRBD1 as D (5 bases). The germline CDR1 and CDR2 sequences are LNHNV and YYDKDF (reference sequence). This CDR3 comprises 15 residues.

The table lists this clonotype with a few counts. The chain employs TRBV6-5 and TRBJ2-7; 10 bases line up with TRBD1. V shed 5 bases, J shed 11 bases, and the junction held 9 bases outside the gene matches. Germline V gives CDR1 MNHEY, CDR2 SVGAGI. CDR3 length: 13 amino acids. CDR3 coding DNA: TGTGCCAGCAGTACCCGGGACAGGGGCAAGAAGTACTTC. Protein: CASSTRDRGKKYF.

The chain combines TRBV29-1 with TRBJ1-6; no reliable D call. Germline V gene sequence: CDR1 SQVTM, CDR2 ANQGSEA. V lost 0 bases and J lost 0, with 15 bases in between. CDR3 length: 18 residues. The CDR3 here is CSVEERGRPRSYNSPLHF. The CDR3, as DNA: TGCAGCGTTGAAGAACGCGGTAGACCCCGCTCCTATAATTCACCCCTCCACTTT.

This chain uses TRBV7-2 with TRBJ2-3, with D possibly TRBD1 on 8 matching bases. V shed 5 bases and J shed 2 bases, with 17 bases lying between them. The germline V gene has CDR1 SGHTA and CDR2 FQGNSA. The CDR3 is made up of 16 amino acids. CDR3 coding DNA: TGTGCCAGCAGCCCTATAACAGGGGGGGCCACAGATACGCAGTATTTT. It encodes CASSPITGGATDTQYF.

The genes are TRBV9 and TRBJ2-3; D may correspond to TRBD1 or TRBD2 (6 bases each). CDR3 length equals 15 residues. Germline lookup yields CDR1 SGDLS and CDR2 YYNGEE. Between the trimmed V and J ends, which lost 0 bases and 6 bases, there was a span of 14 bases. Written as DNA, the CDR3 is TGTGCCAGCAGCGTAGAGGGGGGAAGTGGCGATACGCAGTATTTT. It is translated as CASSVEGGSGDTQYF. Based on the CDR3 plus reference TRBV9 and TRBJ2-3, the full variable domain is DSGVTQTPKHLITATGQRVTLRCSPRSGDLSVYWYQQSLDQGLQFLIQYYNGEERAKGNILERFSAQQFPDLHSELNLSSLELGDSALYFCASSVEGGSGDTQYFGPGTRLTVL.

This chain links TRBV3-1 with TRBJ2-5; D is unresolved. CDR3 size: 13 residues. Germline V gives CDR1 LGHDT, CDR2 YNNKEL (reference sequence). V was pared by 6 bases and J by 2 bases, with 10 bases between. The CDR3 reads CASRKGLQETQYF. The CDR3 nucleotides read TGTGCCAGCAGGAAAGGATTACAAGAGACCCAGTACTTC.

This clonotype was seen a handful of times. CDR3 bases: TGTGCCAGCAGCTTAGGGACACCCGACAACTATGGCTACACCTTC. Its translation: CASSLGTPDNYGYTF. J is TRBJ1-2 and V is TRBV7-3; possibly TRBD1 for D (6 bases). Germline V gene sequence: CDR1 SGHTA, CDR2 FQGTGA. Trimming pared 2 bases from V and 2 bases from J, leaving 12 bases between. CDR3 size: 15 residues.

This CDR3 is CASSQGLAVTDTQYF. The CDR3 DNA sequence: TGTGCCAGCAGCCAGGGACTAGCGGTCACAGATACGCAGTATTTT. The chain is built from TRBV5-6 and TRBJ2-3, with 11 nucleotides matching TRBD2. Germline loops: CDR1 SGHDT, CDR2 YYEEEE. J lost 2 bases, V lost 4 bases, and 3 bases had no gene match. This CDR3 is 15 amino acids long.

This rearrangement joins TRBV20-1 to TRBJ2-5; D may be TRBD1 (6 bases). Germline CDR1 reads DFQATT; CDR2 reads SNEGSKA (reference sequence). The CDR3 has 13 residues. The V end lost 4 bases, the J end lost 1 base, and 10 bases lay between the germline ends. The chain's CDR3 is CSATQQGQETQYF. DNA of the CDR3: TGCAGTGCTACCCAACAGGGCCAAGAGACCCAGTACTTC.

This chain uses TRBV5-5 with TRBJ1-2; no reliable D call. This CDR3 is built from 14 residues. Germline CDR1 and CDR2: SGHKS and YYEKEE (reference sequence). The ends were cut back, 4 bases at V and 3 bases at J, with 13 bases in the middle. CDR3 nucleotides: TGTGCCAGCAGCCCTAACGCGCAGCACTATGGCTACACCTTC. Translating gives CASSPNAQHYGYTF.

This sequence joins TRBV7-9 and TRBJ1-2, with no clear D. This CDR3 is 12 amino acids long. Trimming removed 3 bases at V and 6 bases at J, with 8 bases between. Germline loops: CDR1 SEHNR, CDR2 FQNEAQ (reference sequence). CDR3 in amino acids: CASSFLSDGYTF. Here the CDR3 DNA reads TGTGCCAGCAGCTTCTTGAGTGATGGCTACACCTTC.

This clonotype has only a few counts. The V call is TRBV3-1, the J call TRBJ2-7; D is tentatively TRBD1 or TRBD2 (5 bases each). With 1 base removed from V and 2 bases from J, the gap between germline ends came to 15 bases. CDR1 is LGHDT, CDR2 YNNKEL, per germline (reference sequence). This CDR3 is 16 amino acids long. CDR3 coding DNA: TGTGCCAGCAGCCAAGGGTCGGGACCCCCTGCCTACGAGCAGTACTTC. It encodes CASSQGSGPPAYEQYF.

A word on this clonotype: A single base separates this from a much larger clone, so it may be a read error. The V gene is TRBV2, the J gene TRBJ2-6, with unresolved D. The CDR3 sequence is 13 residues long. Germline lookup yields CDR1 SNHLY and CDR2 FYNNEI. V shed 8 bases and J shed 0 bases, with 5 bases lying between them. CDR3 sequence: CASGSSGANVLTF. CDR3 in DNA: TGTGCCAGCGGTTCCTCTGGGGCCAACGTCCTGACTTTC. Combining the CDR3 with reference TRBV2 and TRBJ2-6 gives the whole variable domain EPEVTQTPSHQVTQMGQEVILRCVPISNHLYFYWYRQILGQKVEFLVSFYNNEISEKSEIFDDQFSVERPDGSNFTLKIRSTKLEDSAMYFCASGSSGANVLTFGAGSRLTVL.

In its sample, this clonotype was seen once. This sequence joins TRBV28 and TRBJ2-7; no reliable D call. CDR1 is MDHEN, CDR2 SYDVKM, per germline. The CDR3 sequence is 11 residues long. V was trimmed by 7 bases and J by 3 bases, leaving 7 bases between them. The CDR3 DNA follows: TGTGCCAGCATCGGAGTCTACGAGCAGTACTTC. This codes for CASIGVYEQYF.

This clonotype has a single count. The V and J genes are TRBV20-1 and TRBJ1-5; D perhaps matches TRBD1 (6 bases). This CDR3 has 13 residues. Looked up from germline, CDR1 is DFQATT and CDR2 is SNEGSKA (reference sequence). Trimming stripped 3 bases from V and 5 bases from J, with 11 bases between. The CDR3 DNA reads TGCAGTGCTAGGGTAAAGGGGGATCAGCCCCAGCATTTT. Translation gives CSARVKGDQPQHF.

J is TRBJ2-1 and V is TRBV29-1, with D perhaps matching TRBD1 (5 bases). Looked up from germline, CDR1 is SQVTM and CDR2 is ANQGSEA. This CDR3 is 16 amino acids long. Between the trimmed V and J ends, which lost 0 bases and 0 bases, there was a span of 12 bases. The CDR3 nucleotides read TGCAGCGTTGAAGATTGGGGCGACAGCTCCTACAATGAGCAGTTCTTC. Protein product: CSVEDWGDSSYNEQFF.

The chain joins TRBV12-3 or TRBV12-4 to TRBJ2-1; 12 nucleotides line up with TRBD2. The CDR3 runs to 15 residues. V lost 7 bases and J lost 5; bases outside the gene matches: 6. DNA of the CDR3: TGTGCCAGCATCCTAGCGGGAGGGAGGGACAATGAGCAGTTCTTC. It specifies CASILAGGRDNEQFF.

This chain connects TRBV12-5 to TRBJ2-3; maybe TRBD1 (5 bases). CDR3 size: 14 residues. Germline loops: CDR1 LGHNT, CDR2 FRNRAP. Trimming took 2 bases from V and 3 from J, leaving 9 bases between them. The CDR3 region is CASGLQTATDTQYF. CDR3 DNA: TGTGCTAGTGGTTTGCAGACAGCAACAGATACGCAGTATTTT.

CDR3 residues: CASSYGVEKLFF. DNA for the CDR3: TGTGCCAGCAGCTATGGGGTCGAAAAACTGTTTTTT. J is TRBJ1-4 and V is TRBV13; D is unresolved. CDR3 length: 12 amino acids. V lost 4 bases, J lost 8 bases, and 8 bases lay in between. CDR1 and CDR2 from the germline V gene are PRHDT and FYEKMQ (reference sequence). The full variable domain, in which reference TRBV13 and TRBJ1-4 provide the parts outside the CDR3, is AAGVIQSPRHLIKEKRETATLKCYPIPRHDTVYWYQQGPGQDPQFLISFYEKMQSDKGSIPDRFSAQQFSDYHSELNMSSLELGDSALYFCASSYGVEKLFFGSGTQLSVL.

The chain couples TRBV25-1 to TRBJ2-1, with 7 bases that match TRBD2. The DNA matches TRBJ2-7 better at its end, which makes the J call doubtful. In germline, CDR1 is MGHDK, CDR2 SYGVNS. The CDR3 sequence is 15 residues long. The CDR3 loop reads CASSKTGGSYNEQYF. CDR3 nucleotide sequence: TGTGCCAGCAGTAAAACCGGGGGGTCCTACAATGAGCAGTACTTC.

This chain connects TRBV6-6 to TRBJ1-2; D uncertain. Germline values: CDR1 MNHNY, CDR2 SVGAGI (reference sequence). This CDR3 contains 13 residues. V gave up 9 bases and J gave up 1 base, with 12 bases separating them. The CDR3 loop is CASLVGDNYGYTF. Here the CDR3 DNA reads TGTGCCAGTCTGGTTGGGGATAACTATGGCTACACCTTC.

This clonotype was seen a handful of times. The chain employs TRBV5-1 and TRBJ1-2, with TRBD1 matching 9 bases. Germline trimming cut 5 bases from V and 5 bases from J; bases unmatched to any gene: 7. The CDR3 runs 14 residues. CDR1 and CDR2 (germline): SGHRS, YFSETQ. As DNA, the CDR3 is TGCGCCAGCAGGCAAGGGACAGGGTCGTATGGCTACACCTTC. This encodes CASRQGTGSYGYTF. Variable domain in full (rest from reference TRBV5-1 and TRBJ1-2): KAGVTQTPRYLIKTRGQQVTLSCSPISGHRSVSWYQQTPGQGLQFLFEYFSETQRNKGNFPGRFSGRQFSNSRSEMNVSTLELGDSALYLCASRQGTGSYGYTFGSGTRLTVV.

This clonotype was seen only a few times. V usage is TRBV5-1 and J usage is TRBJ2-5; 10 bases are a match to TRBD2. CDR3 length equals 14 residues. The V segment lost 4 bases and the J segment 6 bases; nucleotides outside the gene matches: 6. CDR1 is SGHRS and CDR2 is YFSETQ in the germline V gene. DNA for the CDR3: TGCGCCAGCAGCACGGGACTAGCGAGAAAGACCCAGTACTTC. Translation: CASSTGLARKTQYF.

This clonotype was found a few times. The chain combines TRBV4-3 with TRBJ1-6; a possible D gene is TRBD1 (5 bases). From germline, CDR1 is LGHNA and CDR2 YSLEER. The CDR3 totals 13 residues. V lost 0 bases and J lost 13, with 10 bases in between. CDR3 amino acids: CASSQDPGRPLHF. The CDR3 nucleotides are TGCGCCAGCAGCCAAGATCCAGGGAGGCCCCTCCACTTT.

The chain employs TRBV5-1 and TRBJ2-1; D possibly corresponds to TRBD2 (6 bases). The CDR3 sequence is 16 residues long. With 4 bases removed from V and 4 bases from J, the gap between germline ends came to 18 bases. CDR1 is SGHRS and CDR2 is YFSETQ in the germline V gene. The chain's CDR3 is CASSTGGIRTYNEQFF. CDR3 in DNA: TGCGCCAGCAGCACTGGCGGGATTCGGACATACAATGAGCAGTTCTTC. The full variable domain, its missing parts supplied by reference TRBV5-1 and TRBJ2-1, is KAGVTQTPRYLIKTRGQQVTLSCSPISGHRSVSWYQQTPGQGLQFLFEYFSETQRNKGNFPGRFSGRQFSNSRSEMNVSTLELGDSALYLCASSTGGIRTYNEQFFGPGTRLTVL.

This clonotype showed up just once. V usage is TRBV7-2 and J usage is TRBJ1-4; no definite D call. Trimming removed 5 bases from V and 5 bases from J, with 12 bases in between. The CDR3 covers 14 residues. Germline loops: CDR1 SGHTA, CDR2 FQGNSA. The CDR3 DNA sequence: TGTGCCAGCAGCCAGAGCCGGGAGAATGAAAAACTGTTTTTT. This translates into CASSQSRENEKLFF.

V usage is TRBV25-1 and J usage is TRBJ2-7; D is unclear. V was cut by 5 bases and J by 6 bases, with 5 bases left in between. The germline gives CDR1 MGHDK, CDR2 SYGVNS. The CDR3 is made up of 10 amino acids. The CDR3 nucleotides read TGTGCCAGCAGTATGATCGAGCAGTACTTC. It specifies CASSMIEQYF.

This sequence joins TRBV5-1 and TRBJ2-2, with D perhaps given as TRBD1 or TRBD2 (5 bases each). Germline V gene data show CDR1 as SGHRS and CDR2 as YFSETQ. The germline V and J ends were trimmed by 4 bases and 6 bases, with 16 bases remaining between them. The CDR3 is made up of 15 amino acids. CDR3 amino acids: CASSRDPSKAGELFF. The CDR3 DNA reads as TGCGCCAGCAGCCGGGACCCCTCGAAGGCCGGGGAGCTGTTTTTT.

V gene TRBV7-9 combines with J gene TRBJ2-1; TRBD1 is a possible D gene (6 bases). Germline V gene sequence: CDR1 SEHNR, CDR2 FQNEAQ (reference sequence). The CDR3 sequence is 12 residues long. With 5 bases removed from V and 6 bases from J, the gap between germline ends came to 8 bases. This CDR3 is CASSATGNEQFF. DNA for the CDR3: TGTGCCAGCAGCGCGACAGGCAATGAGCAGTTCTTC.

This clonotype was counted between two and nine times. The V and J genes are TRBV5-1 and TRBJ2-5; TRBD2 matches at 11 bases. J gave up 1 base and V 7 bases, and 6 bases lay outside the gene matches. CDR3 size: 15 residues. Germline V gene lookup returns CDR1 SGHRS and CDR2 YFSETQ. CDR3 region: CASYRTSGPQETQYF. In nucleotides, the CDR3 is TGCGCCAGCTATAGGACTAGCGGGCCCCAAGAGACCCAGTACTTC.

The V call is TRBV28, the J call TRBJ2-3; D is unresolved. Looked up from germline, CDR1 is MDHEN and CDR2 is SYDVKM. Deletions cut 1 base from V and 2 bases from J, with 7 bases between. The CDR3 runs to 14 residues. CDR3 bases: TGTGCCAGCAGTTTATCCAGCCACACAGATACGCAGTATTTT. Translation: CASSLSSHTDTQYF.